Below are 7 T cell receptor beta chains sequenced from a single sample in a study of T-cell memory formation after mild COVID-19. TCRdb used MiXCR to reprocess the 5' RACE reads, holding one entry per CDR3 protein. This sample yields 35,000 to 50,000 distinct CDR3 sequences, of which 6.1% are seen a single time; 0.81% belongs to the top ten. Sample: PBMCs or a T cell subset sorted from them (not recorded which). These receptors were collected from an adult who had mild COVID-19 (a few samples of this study predate the infection). Cell type and time point are not known.

This clonotype was detected only a few times. This chain uses TRBV29-1 with TRBJ2-1; 13 nucleotides agree with TRBD2. This CDR3 contains 15 residues. Per the germline V gene, CDR1 is SQVTM and CDR2 is ANQGSEA. Losses at the gene ends were 7 bases for V and 9 bases for J; bases not matched to a gene: 12. CDR3 region: CSASKLAGGPGEQFF. The CDR3 DNA is TGCAGCGCCTCCAAACTAGCGGGAGGGCCGGGTGAGCAGTTCTTC.

The table lists this clonotype with a few counts. This chain's CDR3 is CSVTRGQETQYF. The CDR3 nucleotides read TGCAGCGTCACCCGGGGGCAAGAGACCCAGTACTTC. The chain links TRBV29-1 to TRBJ2-5; maybe TRBD2 (6 bases). With 6 bases removed from V and 2 bases from J, the gap between germline ends came to 10 bases. The V gene's germline CDR1 is SQVTM and CDR2 ANQGSEA. CDR3 length equals 12 residues.

In its sample, this clonotype was seen many times. The rearrangement joins TRBV5-6 to TRBJ1-1; TRBD1 might be the D (6 bases). The V end lost 1 base, the J end lost 1 base, and 8 bases lay between the germline ends. Per the germline V gene, CDR1 is SGHDT and CDR2 is YYEEEE. The CDR3 spans 14 residues. The CDR3 spells CASSLRGQNTEAFF. Written as DNA, the CDR3 is TGTGCCAGCAGCTTGCGGGGGCAGAACACTGAAGCTTTCTTT. The full variable domain, its missing parts supplied by reference TRBV5-6 and TRBJ1-1, is DAGVTQSPTHLIKTRGQQVTLRCSPKSGHDTVSWYQQALGQGPQFIFQYYEEEERQRGNFPDRFSGHQFPNYSSELNVNALLLGDSALYLCASSLRGQNTEAFFGQGTRLTVV.

This clonotype was seen ten or more times. The chain combines TRBV5-1 with TRBJ2-1; 9 nucleotides agree with TRBD2. The germline V gene has CDR1 SGHRS and CDR2 YFSETQ. The CDR3 is made up of 15 amino acids. The V and J ends lost 2 bases and 6 bases, in that order; junction bases with no gene match: 6. The CDR3 here is CASSFSSGSFNEQFF. The CDR3 DNA reads TGCGCCAGCAGCTTCAGTAGCGGGAGTTTCAATGAGCAGTTCTTC.

This rearrangement joins TRBV7-2 to TRBJ2-1, with 8 bases identical to TRBD1. Germline V lookup: CDR1 SGHTA, CDR2 FQGNSA. The ends lost 5 bases at V and 2 bases at J; junction bases unmatched: 11. The CDR3 runs 17 residues. Here the CDR3 DNA reads TGTGCCAGCAGCCACAGTTGGGGGACAGGCCCCTACAATGAGCAGTTCTTC. Translated, it gives CASSHSWGTGPYNEQFF.

There are many counts of this clonotype. This chain links TRBV5-6 with TRBJ2-3, with 9 bases that match TRBD2. Looked up from germline, CDR1 is SGHDT and CDR2 is YYEEEE. There are 17 residues in the CDR3. V lost 1 base and J lost 1; bases outside the gene matches: 7. The CDR3 DNA reads as TGTGCCAGCAGCTTGTGGAGCGGGAGGAGAGGCACAGATACGCAGTATTTT. Encoded protein: CASSLWSGRRGTDTQYF.

This clonotype occurred many times. The chain links TRBV12-3 or TRBV12-4 to TRBJ2-7; no definite D call. This CDR3 contains 13 residues. The V end was cut by 1 base, the J end by 4 bases, with 8 bases between. The CDR3 is CASSLGVSYEQYF. In nucleotides, the CDR3 is TGTGCCAGCAGTTTAGGGGTGAGTTACGAGCAGTACTTC.